What follows are 2 T cell receptor beta chains derived from one specimen sequenced in a study of blood T cells in healthy people across ages (dated by TCRdb to 2013 to 2016). The method behind the library was 5' RACE. The sample was run on an Illumina HiSeq 2500. A second PCR of about 7 to 12 cycles was run with a J-beta primer mix and a sample-barcoded 5' primer. TCRdb itself trimmed the public reads at Q25 with fastp, ran MiXCR and retained productive beta chains. Rows are unified per CDR3 protein, each entry keeping the most common DNA and genes. This sample comprises about 750,000 distinct CDR3 sequences, about 53% of them detected only once. The ten largest clonotypes hold about 42% of the sample. The source material was blood. The receptor set was obtained from an elderly man in good health.

This clonotype occurred a few times. CDR3 protein: CASSEYKGQGRYEQYF. CDR3 nucleotide sequence: TGTGCCAGCAGTGAATATAAGGGACAGGGCCGCTACGAGCAGTACTTC. The V gene is TRBV25-1, the J gene TRBJ2-7, with 9 bases aligning to TRBD1. Trimming removed 0 bases from V and 3 bases from J; junction bases left unmatched: 6. CDR3 length: 16 amino acids. Germline CDR1 MGHDK, CDR2 SYGVNS.

Remarks on this clonotype: The junction shows a germline mismatch at one end, possibly a read error. The V call is TRBV6-5, the J call TRBJ2-1; D may match TRBD1 or TRBD2 (6 bases each). This CDR3 region has 13 residues. Germline V gives CDR1 MNHEY, CDR2 SVGAGI. In DNA, the CDR3 is TGCATCTCCCCGGGGGCTTGGAAGGATGAGCAGTTCTTC. The encoded protein is CISPGAWKDEQFF.